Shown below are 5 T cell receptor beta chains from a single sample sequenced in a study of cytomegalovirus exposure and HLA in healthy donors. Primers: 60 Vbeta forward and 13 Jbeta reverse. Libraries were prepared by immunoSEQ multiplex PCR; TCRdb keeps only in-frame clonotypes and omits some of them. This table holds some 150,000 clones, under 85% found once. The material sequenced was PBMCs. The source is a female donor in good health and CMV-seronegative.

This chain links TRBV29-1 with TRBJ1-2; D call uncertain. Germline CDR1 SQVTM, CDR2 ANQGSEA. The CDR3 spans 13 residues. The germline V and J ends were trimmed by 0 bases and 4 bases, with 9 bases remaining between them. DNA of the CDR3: TGCAGCGTTGAAGATGGGCAGTCCTATGGCTACACCTTC. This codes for CSVEDGQSYGYTF.

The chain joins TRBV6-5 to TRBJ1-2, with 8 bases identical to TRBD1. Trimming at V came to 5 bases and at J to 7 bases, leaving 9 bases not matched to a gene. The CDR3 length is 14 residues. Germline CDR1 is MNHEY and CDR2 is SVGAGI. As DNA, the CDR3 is TGTGCCAGCAGTCGAGCAGGGGGCAATAGTGGCTACACCTTC. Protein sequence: CASSRAGGNSGYTF.

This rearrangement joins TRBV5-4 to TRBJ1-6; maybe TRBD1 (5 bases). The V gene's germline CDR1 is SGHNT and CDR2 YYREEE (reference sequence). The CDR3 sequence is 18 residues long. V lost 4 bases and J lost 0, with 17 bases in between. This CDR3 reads CASSSTGSSSSYNSPLHF. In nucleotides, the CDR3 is TGTGCCAGCAGCAGCACAGGTTCTTCGAGCTCCTATAATTCACCCCTCCACTTT. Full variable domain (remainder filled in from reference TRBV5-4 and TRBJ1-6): ETGVTQSPTHLIKTRGQQVTLRCSSQSGHNTVSWYQQALGQGPQFIFQYYREEENGRGNFPPRFSGLQFPNYSSELNVNALELDDSALYLCASSSTGSSSSYNSPLHFGNGTRLTVT.

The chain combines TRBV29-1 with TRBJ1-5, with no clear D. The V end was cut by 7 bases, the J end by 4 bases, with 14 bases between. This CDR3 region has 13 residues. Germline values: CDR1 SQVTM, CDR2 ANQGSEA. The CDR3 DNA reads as TGCAGCGCCCATATGGGCTGTAATCAGCCCCAGCATTTT. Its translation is CSAHMGCNQPQHF.

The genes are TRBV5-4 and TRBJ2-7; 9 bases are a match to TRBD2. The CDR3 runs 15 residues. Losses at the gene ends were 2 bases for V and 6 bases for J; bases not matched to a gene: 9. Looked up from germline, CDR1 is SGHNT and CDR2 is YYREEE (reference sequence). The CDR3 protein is CASSFNGTSIREQYF. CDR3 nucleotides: TGTGCCAGCAGCTTCAACGGGACTAGCATTCGCGAGCAGTACTTC.